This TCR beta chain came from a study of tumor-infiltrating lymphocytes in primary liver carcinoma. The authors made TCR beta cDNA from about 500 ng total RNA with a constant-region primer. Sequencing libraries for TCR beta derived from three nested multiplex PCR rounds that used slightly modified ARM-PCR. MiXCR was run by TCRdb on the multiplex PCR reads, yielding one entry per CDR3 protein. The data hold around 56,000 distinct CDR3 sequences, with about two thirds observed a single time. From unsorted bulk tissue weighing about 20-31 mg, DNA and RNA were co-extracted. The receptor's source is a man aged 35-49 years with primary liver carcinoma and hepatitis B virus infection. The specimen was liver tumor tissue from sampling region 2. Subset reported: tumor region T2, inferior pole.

CDR3 in DNA: TGTGCCAACGGCTTATACCGACCAGTTAGTGAGCAGTTCTTC. Translating it yields CANGLYRPVSEQFF. J is TRBJ2-1 and V is TRBV11-2; the D is unclear. Germline V gene sequence: CDR1 SGHAT, CDR2 FQNNGV. This CDR3 has 14 amino acids. V was clipped by 10 bases and J by 9 bases, with 22 bases between them.